The T cell receptor (beta chain) described here comes from a study of blood T cell repertoires in COVID-19. Turning to the study itself: Material from acute and convalescent COVID-19 was sourced from the United States, Italy and Spain. From T cells, B-cell-depleted T cells, or PBMCs came the material, which was cDNA or gDNA.

Original handling: Estimated nucleated cell counts came from reference gene primer amplification. Libraries were prepared by immunoSEQ multiplex PCR; TCRdb keeps only in-frame clonotypes and omits some of them. Clone size and the V and J calls come from that table; the DNA yielded D and trimming. This table holds about 93,000 clones, more than 65% found once. Only one count was recorded for this clone. J was trimmed by 8 bases and V by 5 bases; bases with no gene match: 10. The V gene's germline CDR1 is SGHTA and CDR2 FQGNSA. The CDR3 spans 14 residues. The clonotype was recovered from a human donor in a cohort sampled during active COVID-19. Sequenced material: peripheral blood. The chain links TRBV7-2 to TRBJ1-2; 8 bases are a match to TRBD1. The CDR3 DNA reads as TGTGCCAGCAGCACCCGACAGGGGCGCGTGGGCTACACCTTC. Translated: CASSTRQGRVGYTF.